This T cell receptor beta chain derives from a study of blood T cell repertoires in COVID-19. Germline-derived CDR1 and CDR2 are SEHNR and FQNEAQ (reference sequence). The CDR3 has 13 amino acids. Only in-frame clones appear in the TCRdb table, and some are missing; sequencing was by immunoSEQ multiplex PCR. The profile shows around 120,000 clones, 80% to 90% of them singletons. Comments on this clone: One end of the junction does not line up with germline, which may come from a read error.

The sequence was obtained from a woman aged 80 or over with acute or convalescent COVID-19. Source material: peripheral blood. The chain combines TRBV7-9 with TRBJ1-3; D call uncertain. CDR3 DNA: TGTGCCAGCAGCTTAGACTCTCGAAACACCATATATTTT. Amino acid sequence: CASSLDSRNTIYF.